This T cell receptor (beta chain) was obtained from a study of T cell repertoires in cytomegalovirus infection. For the study at large: Through public TCR beta signatures, both CMV infection and matching HLA type were indicated. General study results and limits: Dominating the ex vivo response were TCR beta clonotypes that were CMV-specific and HLA-C-restricted.

TCRdb called the reads again in MiXCR, with one record for every CDR3 protein. The sample lists about 400,000 distinct CDR3 sequences, roughly 20% occurring once. The trim removed 6 bases at V and 6 bases at J, leaving 5 bases unmatched. The CDR3 spans 13 residues. This clonotype was seen only a few times. The target antigen is unknown. The TCR sequence derives from a human donor in good health (CMV status not recorded). Some clones in this sample may be carry-over from other donors' samples. The chain combines TRBV12-3 or TRBV12-4 with TRBJ2-1; the match to TRBD1 covers 7 bases. What was sequenced was PBMCs. The CDR3 nucleotides read TGTGCCAGCAGCCCGGGACAGCTCAATGAGCAGTTCTTC. It codes for CASSPGQLNEQFF.